Shown below are 23 T cell receptor beta chains from a single sample sequenced in a study of blood T cells in healthy people across ages. A second PCR, run for 7 to 11 cycles, used a sample-barcoded 5' primer plus a J-beta primer mix. TCRdb itself ran the 5' RACE reads through MiXCR, one entry per CDR3 protein. The sample records roughly 1.6 million distinct CDR3 sequences, about 31% being singletons. The sample comprised blood. These receptors originate from a young woman in good health.

A few counts support this clonotype. At one boundary the junction diverges from the germline segment, which might be a read error. The rearrangement uses TRBV10-1 and TRBJ2-3, with D unclear. The germline V gene has CDR1 WNHNN and CDR2 SYGVQD (reference sequence). The CDR3 totals 16 residues. CDR3 DNA sequence: TGCACCAGCAGTGAGTCCCTTTTCCCACCCAAAGATACGCAGTATTTT. Amino acids: CTSSESLFPPKDTQYF.

CDR3 amino acids: CASRRGADTGELFF. CDR3 bases: TGCGCCAGTAGGCGGGGGGCCGACACCGGGGAGCTGTTTTTT. The chain uses TRBV5-1 and TRBJ2-2, with 8 bases lining up with TRBD2. Germline lookup yields CDR1 SGHRS and CDR2 YFSETQ. The CDR3 runs to 14 residues. Losses at the gene ends were 8 bases for V and 3 bases for J; bases not matched to a gene: 6.

The gene calls are TRBV9 and TRBJ1-1; a weak D match, TRBD1 (6 bases). The CDR3 is 15 residues long. V shed 3 bases and J shed 2 bases, with 14 bases lying between them. Germline CDR1 SGDLS, CDR2 YYNGEE. This CDR3 reads CASSALQGTNTEAFF. For the CDR3, the DNA is TGTGCCAGCAGCGCCTTACAGGGAACTAACACTGAAGCTTTCTTT.

The table lists this clonotype with a count of one. The V gene is TRBV5-1, the J gene TRBJ2-1; D gene ambiguous. CDR3 length: 14 residues. V lost 3 bases, J lost 3 bases, and 10 bases lay in between. From germline, CDR1 is SGHRS and CDR2 YFSETQ. The CDR3 DNA reads as TGCGCCAGCAGCTCCGTCCCTGGCTACAATGAGCAGTTCTTC. Translating it yields CASSSVPGYNEQFF.

In this sample, this clonotype turned up a few times. The DNA of the CDR3 is TGTGCCAGCAGTTACTCGAGACGGGAGGGCCTAAGGGAGCAGTTCTTC. This translates into CASSYSRREGLREQFF. The V and J genes are TRBV6-7 and TRBJ2-1; 8 bases are a match to TRBD2. TRBV6-7 is marked as an open reading frame, function uncertain. V was clipped by 0 bases and J by 10 bases; unmatched bases: 11. This CDR3 has 16 amino acids.

This clonotype was observed a few times. V gene TRBV12-3 or TRBV12-4 combines with J gene TRBJ2-3; no clear D. V lost 6 bases, J lost 2 bases, and 21 bases lay in between. CDR3 size: 17 residues. The CDR3 bases are TGTGCCAGCAGCCCCGACTTGGCCCGCTCGTACACAGATACGCAGTATTTT. It specifies CASSPDLARSYTDTQYF.

The chain couples TRBV7-3 to TRBJ2-3; unclear D gene. Trimming took 1 base from V and 6 from J, leaving 11 bases between them. CDR3 length equals 14 residues. CDR1 SGHTA and CDR2 FQGTGA come from the germline V gene. The CDR3 DNA sequence: TGTGCCAGCAGCTTAAATAGCATCAGCGATACGCAGTATTTT. It is translated as CASSLNSISDTQYF. Complete variable domain (other parts from reference TRBV7-3 and TRBJ2-3): GAGVSQTPSNKVTEKGKYVELRCDPISGHTALYWYRQSLGQGPEFLIYFQGTGAADDSGLPNDRFFAVRPEGSVSTLKIQRTERGDSAVYLCASSLNSISDTQYFGPGTRLTVL.

Remarks on this clonotype: A much more abundant neighbour one base away suggests this may be a read error. The chain recombines TRBV10-3 with TRBJ1-1; tentative D call: TRBD1 (6 bases). CDR1 is ENHRY, CDR2 SYGVKD, per germline. The CDR3 is 15 amino acids. The CDR3 loop is CAISSNGQQNTKAFF. CDR3 bases: TGTGCCATCAGTTCAAACGGACAGCAGAACACTAAAGCTTTCTTT.

V and J are TRBV20-1 and TRBJ2-1; 13 bases are shared with TRBD2. Trimming cost V 1 base and J 0 bases; bases outside gene matches: 15. The CDR3 runs to 21 residues. The V gene's germline CDR1 is DFQATT and CDR2 SNEGSKA (reference sequence). This CDR3 reads CSARAYGATSGGWSSYNEQFF. Written as DNA, the CDR3 is TGCAGTGCTAGAGCTTACGGGGCGACTAGCGGGGGGTGGAGCTCCTACAATGAGCAGTTCTTC.

This rearrangement joins TRBV5-1 to TRBJ2-5; 9 bases line up with TRBD2. CDR3 length: 13 residues. The V gene's germline CDR1 is SGHRS and CDR2 YFSETQ. V gave up 7 bases and J gave up 5 bases; unmatched junction bases: 6. The CDR3 DNA sequence: TGCGCCAGCCAAAAGCGGGGGGCTGAGACCCAGTACTTC. It encodes CASQKRGAETQYF.

This clonotype appeared a few times. The rearrangement joins TRBV29-1 to TRBJ2-7, with 9 bases fitting TRBD2. The end of the DNA aligns better with TRBJ2-5, so the J call may be wrong. Germline V CDR1 and CDR2: SQVTM, ANQGSEA. This CDR3 has 16 amino acids. The CDR3 loop is CSVDPGSGRPRETQYF. CDR3 in DNA: TGCAGCGTTGATCCAGGGAGCGGGAGGCCACGGGAGACCCAGTACTTC.

This clonotype was seen repeatedly, ten times or more. This sequence joins TRBV29-1 and TRBJ2-5, with 9 nucleotides matching TRBD1. The germline V gene encodes CDR1 SQVTM and CDR2 ANQGSEA. The junction had 8 bases not matched to a gene; V was cut back by 7 bases and J by 5 bases. This CDR3 has 13 amino acids. The CDR3 spells CSGLRQGGETQYF. CDR3 sequence (DNA): TGCAGCGGGCTACGACAGGGGGGTGAGACCCAGTACTTC.

V and J are TRBV20-1 and TRBJ2-3; D unclear. V gave up 4 bases and J gave up 3 bases, with 11 bases separating them. The CDR3 is made up of 13 amino acids. The V gene's germline CDR1 is DFQATT and CDR2 SNEGSKA (reference sequence). The CDR3 DNA reads TGCAGTGCTATGGGCCCCGCGACAGATACGCAGTATTTT. This translates into CSAMGPATDTQYF.

The chain is built from TRBV27 and TRBJ2-7, with 8 bases lining up with TRBD2. CDR3 length equals 15 residues. Looked up from germline, CDR1 is MNHEY and CDR2 is SMNVEV (reference sequence). CDR3: CAPLWERESSYEQYF. The CDR3 coding sequence is TGTGCTCCTCTTTGGGAGCGGGAGTCTTCCTACGAGCAGTACTTC.

Concerning this clonotype itself: At one of its ends the junction is not consistent with the germline gene, which may arise from a read error. The chain has TRBV4-3 and TRBJ1-2, with a weak D call TRBD1 (5 bases). This CDR3 has 15 residues. In germline, CDR1 is LGHNA, CDR2 YSLEER. The chain's CDR3 is CASSQDSQGNYGCTF. CDR3 bases: TGCGCCAGCAGCCAAGATAGTCAGGGTAACTATGGCTGCACCTTC.

On this clonotype itself: Since a much larger clone is just one base distant, this may be a read error. The chain is built from TRBV29-1 and TRBJ2-1, with 8 positions matching TRBD2. The CDR3 has 13 amino acids. V lost 5 bases to trimming and J lost 6 bases; unmatched junction nucleotides: 6. From germline, CDR1 is SQVTM and CDR2 ANQGSEA. The CDR3 DNA sequence: TGCAGCGTTCACGGACGGGGGGGCAATGAGCAGTTCTTC. Protein sequence: CSVHGRGGNEQFF.

Regarding this clonotype: At one end, the junction sequence differs from germline, possibly due to a read error. The chain combines TRBV7-2 with TRBJ1-2; TRBD1 matches 8 bases. Per the germline V gene, CDR1 is SGHTA and CDR2 is FQGNSA. CDR3 length: 17 amino acids. The CDR3 nucleotides are TGTGCCAGCAGCTACTTAGCTGGGACAGGACCCAACTATGGCCACACCTTC. Encoded protein: CASSYLAGTGPNYGHTF.

The chain joins TRBV27 to TRBJ2-5, with a weak D call TRBD1 (6 bases). In germline, CDR1 is MNHEY, CDR2 SMNVEV (reference sequence). V lost 5 bases, J lost 4 bases, and 20 bases lay in between. The CDR3 is made up of 16 amino acids. The CDR3 is CASSPARTDRRETQYF. Here the CDR3 DNA reads TGTGCCAGCAGTCCCGCCCGGACGGACAGAAGAGAGACCCAGTACTTC.

This chain links TRBV7-2 with TRBJ2-5; D possibly corresponds to TRBD1 (6 bases). Trimming took 3 bases from V and 3 from J, leaving 11 bases between them. The length of the CDR3 is 14 residues. In germline, CDR1 is SGHTA, CDR2 FQGNSA. CDR3 sequence (DNA): TGTGCCAGCAGCTTGGGACACCCGAAAGAGACCCAGTACTTC. Protein product: CASSLGHPKETQYF.

The CDR3 loop reads CASRVGQGYGYTF. The CDR3 DNA reads TGTGCCAGCAGGGTGGGACAGGGTTATGGCTACACCTTC. V gene TRBV2 combines with J gene TRBJ1-2, with 9 bases aligning to TRBD1. With V trimmed by 6 bases and J by 5 bases, 4 bases remained unmatched. CDR1 SNHLY and CDR2 FYNNEI come from the germline V gene. The CDR3 contains 13 residues.

This clonotype has just a few counts. The chain couples TRBV20-1 to TRBJ2-5; the match to TRBD2 covers 7 bases. CDR3 length: 14 amino acids. Germline V gene data show CDR1 as DFQATT and CDR2 as SNEGSKA (reference sequence). Trimming took 1 base from V and 5 from J; bases not matched to a gene: 7. The CDR3 DNA reads TGCAGTGCTAGAGGGGCGGGAGTTTTCGAGACCCAGTACTTC. Translating gives CSARGAGVFETQYF.

This clonotype has just a few counts. The rearrangement uses TRBV9 and TRBJ2-3, with D hard to call. The germline V gene has CDR1 SGDLS and CDR2 YYNGEE. V shed 6 bases and J shed 0 bases, with 8 bases lying between them. The CDR3 contains 13 residues. CDR3 in amino acids: CASTYGSTDTQYF. DNA for the CDR3: TGTGCCAGCACCTACGGGAGCACAGATACGCAGTATTTT.

The chain uses TRBV12-3 or TRBV12-4 and TRBJ2-3; D possibly uses TRBD1 or TRBD2 (5 bases each). This CDR3 has 15 residues. V lost 3 bases and J lost 4, with 14 bases in between. The CDR3 sequence: CASSLRTLGADTQYF. The DNA of the CDR3 is TGTGCCAGCAGTTTGCGGACCCTGGGGGCAGATACGCAGTATTTT.